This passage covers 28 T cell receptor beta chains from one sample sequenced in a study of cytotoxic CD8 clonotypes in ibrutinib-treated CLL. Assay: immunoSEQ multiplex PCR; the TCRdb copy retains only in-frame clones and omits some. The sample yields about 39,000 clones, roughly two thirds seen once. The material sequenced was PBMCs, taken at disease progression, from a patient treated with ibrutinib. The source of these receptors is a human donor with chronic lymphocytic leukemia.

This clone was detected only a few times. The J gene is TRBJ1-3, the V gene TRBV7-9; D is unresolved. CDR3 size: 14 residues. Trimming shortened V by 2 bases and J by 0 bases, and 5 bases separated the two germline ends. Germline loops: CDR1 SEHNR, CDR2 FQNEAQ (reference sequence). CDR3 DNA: TGTGCCAGCAGCTTATCAAACTCTGGAAACACCATATATTTT. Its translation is CASSLSNSGNTIYF.

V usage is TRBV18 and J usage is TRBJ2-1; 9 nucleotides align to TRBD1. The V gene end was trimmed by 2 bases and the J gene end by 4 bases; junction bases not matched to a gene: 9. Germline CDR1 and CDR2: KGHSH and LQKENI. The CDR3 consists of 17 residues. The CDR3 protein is CASSPYLLGQGYNEQFF. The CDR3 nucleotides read TGTGCCAGCTCACCATATCTATTAGGACAGGGGTACAATGAGCAGTTCTTC.

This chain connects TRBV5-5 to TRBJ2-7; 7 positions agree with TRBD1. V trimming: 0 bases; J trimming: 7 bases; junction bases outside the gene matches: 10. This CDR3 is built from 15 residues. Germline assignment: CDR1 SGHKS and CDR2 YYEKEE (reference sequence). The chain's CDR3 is CASSLVRGTPGEQYF. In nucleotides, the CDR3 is TGTGCCAGCAGCTTGGTCAGGGGGACCCCGGGAGAGCAGTACTTC.

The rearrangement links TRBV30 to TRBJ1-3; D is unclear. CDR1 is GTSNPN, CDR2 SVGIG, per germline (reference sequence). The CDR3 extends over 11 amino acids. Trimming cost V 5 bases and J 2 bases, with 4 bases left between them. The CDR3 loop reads CAWGTGNTIYF. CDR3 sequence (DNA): TGTGCCTGGGGAACTGGAAACACCATATATTTT.

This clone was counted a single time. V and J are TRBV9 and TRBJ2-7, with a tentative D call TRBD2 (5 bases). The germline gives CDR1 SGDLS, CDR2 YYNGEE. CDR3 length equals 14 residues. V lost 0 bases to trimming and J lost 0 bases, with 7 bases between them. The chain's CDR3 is CASSVGAGSYEQYF. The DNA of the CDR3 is TGTGCCAGCAGCGTAGGGGCGGGCTCCTACGAGCAGTACTTC.

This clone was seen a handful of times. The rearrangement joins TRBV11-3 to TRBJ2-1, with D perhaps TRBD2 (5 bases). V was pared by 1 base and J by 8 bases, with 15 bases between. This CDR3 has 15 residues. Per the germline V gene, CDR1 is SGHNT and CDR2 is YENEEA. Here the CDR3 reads CASSLGGAMKDEQFF. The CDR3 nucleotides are TGTGCCAGCAGCTTAGGGGGAGCCATGAAGGATGAGCAGTTCTTC.

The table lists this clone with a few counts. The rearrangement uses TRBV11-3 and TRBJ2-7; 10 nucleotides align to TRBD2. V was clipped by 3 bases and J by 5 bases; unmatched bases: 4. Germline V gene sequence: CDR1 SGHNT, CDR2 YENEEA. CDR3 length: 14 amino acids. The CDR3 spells CASSLRTSGDEQYF. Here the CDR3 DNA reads TGTGCCAGCAGCTTGCGGACTAGCGGAGACGAGCAGTACTTC. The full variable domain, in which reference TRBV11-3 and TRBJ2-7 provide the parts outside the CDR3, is EAGVVQSPRYKIIEKKQPVAFWCNPISGHNTLYWYLQNLGQGPELLIRYENEEAVDDSQLPKDRFSAERLKGVDSTLKIQPAELGDSAVYLCASSLRTSGDEQYFGPGTRLTVT.

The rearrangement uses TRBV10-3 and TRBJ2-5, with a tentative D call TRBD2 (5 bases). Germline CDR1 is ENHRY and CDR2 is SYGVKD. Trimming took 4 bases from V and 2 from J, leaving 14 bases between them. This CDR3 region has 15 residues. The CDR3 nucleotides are TGTGCCATCAGTGCAAAGAGGTCGGGGCAAGAGACCCAGTACTTC. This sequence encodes CAISAKRSGQETQYF.

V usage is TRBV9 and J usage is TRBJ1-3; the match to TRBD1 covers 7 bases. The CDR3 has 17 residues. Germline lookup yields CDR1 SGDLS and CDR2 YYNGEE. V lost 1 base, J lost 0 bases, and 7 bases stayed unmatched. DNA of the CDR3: TGTGCCAGCAGCGTAACGGACAGGACGTTCTCTGGAAACACCATATATTTT. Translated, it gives CASSVTDRTFSGNTIYF.

The CDR3 sequence: CASKVQGGSTGELFF. CDR3 nucleotides: TGTGCCAGCAAGGTTCAGGGGGGATCCACCGGGGAGCTGTTTTTT. This chain joins TRBV2 and TRBJ2-2, with a possible D match to TRBD1 (7 bases). Deletions cut 7 bases from V and 4 bases from J, with 16 bases between. CDR1 and CDR2 from the germline V gene are SNHLY and FYNNEI. The CDR3 spans 15 residues.

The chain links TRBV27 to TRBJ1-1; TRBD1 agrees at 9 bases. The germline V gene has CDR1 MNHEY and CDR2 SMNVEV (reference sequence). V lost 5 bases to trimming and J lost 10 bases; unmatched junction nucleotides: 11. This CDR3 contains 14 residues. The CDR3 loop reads CASSITDRGLVAFF. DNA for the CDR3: TGTGCCAGCAGTATAACGGACAGGGGTTTGGTAGCTTTCTTT.

The CDR3 loop reads CASGSGQGREQYF. The CDR3 nucleotides are TGTGCTAGTGGTTCCGGGCAGGGTCGCGAGCAGTACTTC. The V call is TRBV12-5, the J call TRBJ2-7, with a possible D match to TRBD1 (5 bases). Deletions cut 4 bases from V and 6 bases from J, with 13 bases between. Germline lookup yields CDR1 LGHNT and CDR2 FRNRAP. The CDR3 is 13 residues long.

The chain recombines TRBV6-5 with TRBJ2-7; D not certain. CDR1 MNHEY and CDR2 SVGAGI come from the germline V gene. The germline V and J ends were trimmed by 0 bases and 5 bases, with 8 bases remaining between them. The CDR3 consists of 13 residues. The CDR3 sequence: CASSYSKGNEQYF. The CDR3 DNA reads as TGTGCCAGCAGTTACTCGAAAGGGAACGAGCAGTACTTC.

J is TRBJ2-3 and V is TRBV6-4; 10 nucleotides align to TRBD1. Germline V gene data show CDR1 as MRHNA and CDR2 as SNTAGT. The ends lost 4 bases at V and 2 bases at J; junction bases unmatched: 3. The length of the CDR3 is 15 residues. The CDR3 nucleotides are TGTGCCAGCAGTGGGACAGGGGGTCCCACAGATACGCAGTATTTT. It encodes CASSGTGGPTDTQYF.

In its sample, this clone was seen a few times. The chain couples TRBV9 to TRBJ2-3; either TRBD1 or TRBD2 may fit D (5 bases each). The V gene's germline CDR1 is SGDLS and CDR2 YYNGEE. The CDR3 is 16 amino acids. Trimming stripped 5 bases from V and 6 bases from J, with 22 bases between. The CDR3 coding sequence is TGTGCCAGCAGTTCCCCCGGGACGGACAACACGGATACGCAGTATTTT. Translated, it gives CASSSPGTDNTDTQYF.

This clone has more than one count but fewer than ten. The DNA of the CDR3 is TGTGCCTGGGCCCTTCCGGGACAACCCTACGAGCAGTACTTC. Amino acids: CAWALPGQPYEQYF. The chain has TRBV30 and TRBJ2-7, with D possibly TRBD1 on 6 matching bases. Germline CDR1 GTSNPN, CDR2 SVGIG (reference sequence). V was pared by 5 bases and J by 2 bases, with 16 bases between. The CDR3 extends over 14 amino acids.

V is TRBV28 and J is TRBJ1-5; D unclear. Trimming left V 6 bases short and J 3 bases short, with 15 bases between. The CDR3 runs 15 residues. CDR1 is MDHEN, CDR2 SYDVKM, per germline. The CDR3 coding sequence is TGTGCCAGCAGGGATCTTTCCGGGGTCAATCAGCCCCAGCATTTT. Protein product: CASRDLSGVNQPQHF. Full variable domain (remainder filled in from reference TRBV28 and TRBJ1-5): DVKVTQSSRYLVKRTGEKVFLECVQDMDHENMFWYRQDPGLGLRLIYFSYDVKMKEKGDIPEGYSVSREKKERFSLILESASTNQTSMYLCASRDLSGVNQPQHFGDGTRLSIL.

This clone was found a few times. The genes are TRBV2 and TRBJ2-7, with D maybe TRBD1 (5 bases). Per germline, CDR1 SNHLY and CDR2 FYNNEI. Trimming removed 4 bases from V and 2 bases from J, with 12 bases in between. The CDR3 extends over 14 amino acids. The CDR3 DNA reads TGTGCCAGCAGTGTATTGAGGACAACCTACGAGCAGTACTTC. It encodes CASSVLRTTYEQYF.

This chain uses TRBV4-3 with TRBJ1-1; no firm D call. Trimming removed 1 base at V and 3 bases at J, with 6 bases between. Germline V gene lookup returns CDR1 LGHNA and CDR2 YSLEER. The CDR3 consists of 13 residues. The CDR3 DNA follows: TGCGCCAGCAGCCAAGTCCTTGACACTGAAGCTTTCTTT. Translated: CASSQVLDTEAFF.

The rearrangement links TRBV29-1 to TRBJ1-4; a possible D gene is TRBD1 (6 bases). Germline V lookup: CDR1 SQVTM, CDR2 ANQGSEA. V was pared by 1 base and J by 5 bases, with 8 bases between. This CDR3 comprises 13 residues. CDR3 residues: CSVEGTDNEKLFF. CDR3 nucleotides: TGCAGCGTTGAAGGGACAGACAATGAAAAACTGTTTTTT.

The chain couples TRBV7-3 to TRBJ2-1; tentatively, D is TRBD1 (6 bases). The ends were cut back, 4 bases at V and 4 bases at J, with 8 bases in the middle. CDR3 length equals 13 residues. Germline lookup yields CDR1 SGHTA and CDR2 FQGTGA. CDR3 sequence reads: CASSYGQYNEQFF. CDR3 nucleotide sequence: TGTGCCAGCAGCTACGGACAGTACAATGAGCAGTTCTTC.

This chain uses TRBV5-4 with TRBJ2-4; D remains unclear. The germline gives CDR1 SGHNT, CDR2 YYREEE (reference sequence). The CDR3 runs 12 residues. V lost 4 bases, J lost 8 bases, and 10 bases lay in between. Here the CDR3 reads CASSPSPDIQYF. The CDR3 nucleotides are TGTGCCAGCAGCCCTTCTCCAGACATTCAGTACTTC.

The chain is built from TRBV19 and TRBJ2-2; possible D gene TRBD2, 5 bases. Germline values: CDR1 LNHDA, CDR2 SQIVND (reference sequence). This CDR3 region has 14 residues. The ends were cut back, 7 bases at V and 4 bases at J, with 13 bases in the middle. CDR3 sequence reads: CASKLDWSTGELFF. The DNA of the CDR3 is TGTGCCAGTAAATTGGACTGGAGCACCGGGGAGCTGTTTTTT. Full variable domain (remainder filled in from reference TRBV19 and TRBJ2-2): DGGITQSPKYLFRKEGQNVTLSCEQNLNHDAMYWYRQDPGQGLRLIYYSQIVNDFQKGDIAEGYSVSREKKESFPLTVTSAQKNPTAFYLCASKLDWSTGELFFGEGSRLTVL.

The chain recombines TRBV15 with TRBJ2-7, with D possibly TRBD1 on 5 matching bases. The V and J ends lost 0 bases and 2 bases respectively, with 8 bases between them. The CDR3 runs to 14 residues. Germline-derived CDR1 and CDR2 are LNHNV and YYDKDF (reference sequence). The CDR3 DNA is TGTGCCACCAGCAGAGATGACAGTACCTACGAGCAGTACTTC. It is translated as CATSRDDSTYEQYF. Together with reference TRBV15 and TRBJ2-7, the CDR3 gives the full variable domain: DAMVIQNPRYQVTQFGKPVTLSCSQTLNHNVMYWYQQKSSQAPKLLFHYYDKDFNNEADTPDNFQSRRPNTSFCFLDIRSPGLGDTAMYLCATSRDDSTYEQYFGPGTRLTVT.

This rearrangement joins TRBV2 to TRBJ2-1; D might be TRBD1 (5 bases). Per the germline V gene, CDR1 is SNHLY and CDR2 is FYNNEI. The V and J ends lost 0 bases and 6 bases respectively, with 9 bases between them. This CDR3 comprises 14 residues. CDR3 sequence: CASSEAYRFNEQFF. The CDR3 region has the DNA TGTGCCAGCAGTGAAGCGTACAGGTTCAATGAGCAGTTCTTC. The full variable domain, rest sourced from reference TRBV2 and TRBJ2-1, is EPEVTQTPSHQVTQMGQEVILRCVPISNHLYFYWYRQILGQKVEFLVSFYNNEISEKSEIFDDQFSVERPDGSNFTLKIRSTKLEDSAMYFCASSEAYRFNEQFFGPGTRLTVL.

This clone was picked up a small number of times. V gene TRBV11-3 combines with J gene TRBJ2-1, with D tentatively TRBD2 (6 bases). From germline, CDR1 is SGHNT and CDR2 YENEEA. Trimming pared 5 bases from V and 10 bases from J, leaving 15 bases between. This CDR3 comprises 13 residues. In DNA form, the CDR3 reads TGTGCCAGCAGCACCGGGGGAAGGAGAGAGCAGTTCTTC. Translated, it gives CASSTGGRREQFF.

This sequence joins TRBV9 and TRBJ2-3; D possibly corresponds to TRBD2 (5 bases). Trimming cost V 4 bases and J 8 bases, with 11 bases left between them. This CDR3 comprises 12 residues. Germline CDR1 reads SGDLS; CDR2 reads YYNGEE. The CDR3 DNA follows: TGTGCCAGCAGCACTCTAGCCGGTACGCAGTATTTT. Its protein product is CASSTLAGTQYF.

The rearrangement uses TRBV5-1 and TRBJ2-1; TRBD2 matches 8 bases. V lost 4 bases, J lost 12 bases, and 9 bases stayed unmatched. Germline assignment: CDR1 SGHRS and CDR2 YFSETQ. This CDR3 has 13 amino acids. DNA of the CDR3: TGCGCCAGCAGCCTGGCCTTAGCGGGAAGGCAGTTCTTC. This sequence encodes CASSLALAGRQFF.